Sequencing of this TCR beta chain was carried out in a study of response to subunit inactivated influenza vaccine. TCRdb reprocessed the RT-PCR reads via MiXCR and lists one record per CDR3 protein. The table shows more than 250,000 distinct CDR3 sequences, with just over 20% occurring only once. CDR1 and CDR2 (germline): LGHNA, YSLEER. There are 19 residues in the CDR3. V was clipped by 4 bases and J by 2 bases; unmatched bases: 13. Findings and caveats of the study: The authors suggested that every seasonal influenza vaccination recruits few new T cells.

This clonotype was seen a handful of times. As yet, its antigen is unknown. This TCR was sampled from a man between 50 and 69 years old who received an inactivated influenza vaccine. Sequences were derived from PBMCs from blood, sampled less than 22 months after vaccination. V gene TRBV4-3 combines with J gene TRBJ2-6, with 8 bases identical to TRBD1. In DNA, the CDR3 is TGCGCCAGCAGCCGAAAACTAGGACAGGGCTACCCTGGGGCCAACGTCCTGACTTTC. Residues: CASSRKLGQGYPGANVLTF.